This TCR beta chain was recorded in a study of T cell responses to AZD1222 COVID-19 vaccine. Notes on this clone: Its antigen is unidentified.

Study observations and caveats: Nearly half of the spike-specific TCRs reportedly recognize variant regions that carry no mutations.

CDR1 SNHLY and CDR2 FYNNEI come from the germline V gene. There are 14 residues in the CDR3. V was clipped by 5 bases and J by 1 base, with 11 bases between them. Clones were sequenced by immunoSEQ multiplex PCR, and TCRdb holds only the in-frame ones, with some missing. Found here are around 45,000 clones, around 91% of them singletons; the top ten hold about a third. Sequences were derived from peripheral blood, sampled 28 days after the second AZD1222 dose. V is TRBV2 and J is TRBJ1-1, with D tentatively TRBD1 (6 bases). The TCR comes from an adult who received the AZD1222 COVID-19 vaccine. The DNA for the CDR3 is TGTGCCAGCAGTTCACAGGGTAGGAACACTGAAGCTTTCTTT. It translates to CASSSQGRNTEAFF.